This T cell receptor beta chain is drawn from a study of blood T cell repertoires in COVID-19. Assay: immunoSEQ multiplex PCR; the TCRdb copy retains only in-frame clones and omits some. The data contain about 110,000 clones, 80% to 90% of them singletons. The CDR3 covers 15 residues. V dropped 3 bases and J dropped 1; count of bases not matched to a gene: 5. Germline loops: CDR1 KGHSH, CDR2 LQKENI. The receptor's source is a human donor in a cohort sampled during active COVID-19. V and J are TRBV18 and TRBJ1-1; 7 bases map to TRBD1. Sequencing input: peripheral blood. The CDR3 is CASSPETGRNTEAFF. The CDR3 nucleotides read TGTGCCAGCTCACCTGAGACAGGGAGGAACACTGAAGCTTTCTTT. The full variable domain, rest sourced from reference TRBV18 and TRBJ1-1, is NAGVMQNPRHLVRRRGQEARLRCSPMKGHSHVYWYRQLPEEGLKFMVYLQKENIIDESGMPKERFSAEFPKEGPSILRIQQVVRGDSAAYFCASSPETGRNTEAFFGQGTRLTVV.